A selection of T cell receptor beta chains follows, all from one sample in a study of T cell responses to AZD1222 COVID-19 vaccine. The assay was immunoSEQ multiplex PCR, and TCRdb's table has in-frame clones only and misses some. The table shows more than 75,000 clones, with roughly 90% occurring only once. Sequences were derived from peripheral blood, sampled 28 days after the second AZD1222 dose. Every receptor here comes from an adult who received the AZD1222 COVID-19 vaccine. CDR3s include the opening cysteine and the closing phenylalanine or tryptophan. Fields, in order: clone size, V gene, J gene, D gene, CDR3 protein, CDR3 DNA. D genes are given only for firm matches. The size field is filled for only some rows; it gives once, few, many or a size class.

clone size: NA; V gene: TRBV7-2; J gene: TRBJ1-1; D gene: TRBD1; CDR3 protein: CASRPGQGGWFHTEAFF; CDR3 DNA: TGTGCCAGCAGACCGGGACAGGGAGGTTGGTTTCACACTGAAGCTTTCTTT
clone size: NA; V gene: TRBV5-1; J gene: TRBJ2-1; D gene: NA; CDR3 protein: CASIQGPGGNEQFF; CDR3 DNA: TGCGCCAGCATCCAGGGTCCAGGGGGGAATGAGCAGTTCTTC
clone size: NA; V gene: TRBV10-2; J gene: TRBJ1-4; D gene: NA; CDR3 protein: CASSDGGGDEKLFF; CDR3 DNA: TGCGCCAGCAGTGACGGAGGGGGGGATGAAAAACTGTTTTTT
clone size: NA; V gene: TRBV5-6; J gene: TRBJ2-3; D gene: TRBD2; CDR3 protein: CASSPLPGLAPSTDTQYF; CDR3 DNA: TGTGCCAGCAGCCCCCTTCCGGGACTAGCGCCGAGCACAGATACGCAGTATTTT
clone size: NA; V gene: TRBV7-3; J gene: TRBJ2-2; D gene: TRBD1; CDR3 protein: CASSHGTGNTGELFF; CDR3 DNA: TGTGCCAGCAGCCACGGGACAGGGAACACCGGGGAGCTGTTTTTT
clone size: NA; V gene: TRBV3-1/TRBV3-2; J gene: TRBJ2-1; D gene: TRBD2; CDR3 protein: CASSHLPSGGSYNEQFF; CDR3 DNA: TGTGCCAGCAGCCATTTGCCCTCGGGGGGATCCTACAATGAGCAGTTCTTC
clone size: NA; V gene: TRBV29-1; J gene: TRBJ2-1; D gene: TRBD2; CDR3 protein: CSAEVGGRAHEQFF; CDR3 DNA: TGCAGCGCCGAGGTTGGCGGGAGGGCCCATGAGCAGTTCTTC
clone size: NA; V gene: TRBV28; J gene: TRBJ1-1; D gene: TRBD1; CDR3 protein: CASSPSLQGRNTEAFF; CDR3 DNA: TGTGCCAGCAGCCCATCCTTACAGGGGAGGAACACTGAAGCTTTCTTT
clone size: NA; V gene: TRBV4-1; J gene: TRBJ2-3; D gene: TRBD2; CDR3 protein: CASSQDMVSGSSTTDTQYF; CDR3 DNA: TGCGCCAGCAGCCAAGATATGGTGAGCGGGAGTTCAACCACAGATACGCAGTATTTT
clone size: NA; V gene: TRBV7-2; J gene: TRBJ1-6; D gene: NA; CDR3 protein: CASSLGQQNSPLHF; CDR3 DNA: TGTGCCAGCAGCTTGGGACAACAGAATTCACCCCTCCACTTT
clone size: NA; V gene: TRBV27; J gene: TRBJ2-5; D gene: NA; CDR3 protein: CASRLGGRKQTQYF; CDR3 DNA: TGTGCCAGCAGATTGGGGGGGCGCAAACAGACCCAGTACTTC
clone size: NA; V gene: TRBV6-5; J gene: TRBJ2-7; D gene: TRBD2; CDR3 protein: CASLQGTSGYEQYF; CDR3 DNA: TGTGCCAGCCTCCAGGGGACTAGCGGCTACGAGCAGTACTTC
clone size: NA; V gene: TRBV7-8; J gene: TRBJ2-2; D gene: TRBD1; CDR3 protein: CASSLAGQGANTGELFF; CDR3 DNA: TGTGCCAGCAGCTTAGCGGGACAGGGGGCGAATACCGGGGAGCTGTTTTTT
clone size: NA; V gene: TRBV28; J gene: TRBJ2-1; D gene: NA; CDR3 protein: CASSQYNEQFF; CDR3 DNA: TGTGCCAGCAGTCAGTACAATGAGCAGTTCTTC
clone size: NA; V gene: TRBV7-2; J gene: TRBJ2-7; D gene: NA; CDR3 protein: CASSLGGGTYEQYF; CDR3 DNA: TGTGCCAGCAGCTTAGGGGGGGGCACCTACGAGCAGTACTTC
clone size: once; V gene: TRBV30; J gene: TRBJ1-5; D gene: NA; CDR3 protein: CAWSSSDRNQPQHF; CDR3 DNA: TGTGCCTGGAGTTCCTCAGACAGGAATCAGCCCCAGCATTTT
clone size: NA; V gene: TRBV28; J gene: TRBJ2-7; D gene: NA; CDR3 protein: CASSLTSYEQYF; CDR3 DNA: TGTGCCAGCAGTTTAACCAGCTACGAGCAGTACTTC
clone size: NA; V gene: TRBV6-5; J gene: TRBJ1-5; D gene: TRBD1; CDR3 protein: CASIGTADKQPQHF; CDR3 DNA: TGTGCCAGCATAGGGACAGCGGACAAACAGCCCCAGCATTTT
clone size: once; V gene: TRBV7-9; J gene: TRBJ1-4; D gene: NA; CDR3 protein: CASSFVSEKLFF; CDR3 DNA: TGTGCCAGCAGCTTTGTGAGTGAAAAACTGTTTTTT
clone size: NA; V gene: TRBV18; J gene: TRBJ1-2; D gene: NA; CDR3 protein: CASSGTRGSWDYGYTF; CDR3 DNA: TGTGCCAGCTCCGGAACCCGAGGGTCGTGGGACTATGGCTACACCTTC
clone size: NA; V gene: TRBV5-4; J gene: TRBJ1-2; D gene: TRBD1; CDR3 protein: CASSPGDRVYGYTF; CDR3 DNA: TGTGCCAGCAGCCCGGGGGACAGGGTCTATGGCTACACCTTC
clone size: NA; V gene: TRBV6-7; J gene: TRBJ1-1; D gene: NA; CDR3 protein: CASSREIPLRNTEAFF; CDR3 DNA: TGTGCCAGCAGCCGCGAAATACCCTTACGGAACACTGAAGCTTTCTTT
clone size: NA; V gene: TRBV30; J gene: TRBJ1-4; D gene: TRBD1; CDR3 protein: CAWNKGGAESKLFF; CDR3 DNA: TGTGCCTGGAATAAAGGGGGCGCGGAGTCAAAACTGTTTTTT
clone size: NA; V gene: TRBV28; J gene: TRBJ2-7; D gene: NA; CDR3 protein: CASSFWGAKDEQYF; CDR3 DNA: TGTGCCAGCAGTTTCTGGGGGGCGAAGGACGAGCAGTACTTC
clone size: NA; V gene: TRBV19; J gene: TRBJ1-5; D gene: TRBD1; CDR3 protein: CASQSPGQGVNQPQHF; CDR3 DNA: TGTGCCAGCCAATCACCGGGACAGGGAGTGAACCAGCCCCAGCATTTT
clone size: NA; V gene: TRBV4-1; J gene: TRBJ2-2; D gene: TRBD1; CDR3 protein: CASSYRTGYTGELFF; CDR3 DNA: TGCGCCAGCAGCTACCGGACAGGGTATACCGGGGAGCTGTTTTTT
clone size: NA; V gene: TRBV28; J gene: TRBJ2-5; D gene: TRBD2; CDR3 protein: CASEESGGQETQYF; CDR3 DNA: TGTGCCAGCGAGGAATCGGGGGGCCAAGAGACCCAGTACTTC
clone size: NA; V gene: TRBV5-1; J gene: TRBJ2-3; D gene: TRBD2; CDR3 protein: CASRVAGDDTDTQYF; CDR3 DNA: TGCGCCAGCAGAGTAGCGGGAGATGACACAGATACGCAGTATTTT
clone size: NA; V gene: TRBV5-4; J gene: TRBJ2-3; D gene: TRBD2; CDR3 protein: CASSLMLAGGPGADTQYF; CDR3 DNA: TGTGCCAGCAGCTTGATGTTAGCGGGAGGCCCTGGGGCAGATACGCAGTATTTT
clone size: once; V gene: TRBV28; J gene: TRBJ2-3; D gene: NA; CDR3 protein: CASSPPAGTDTQYF; CDR3 DNA: TGTGCCAGCAGTCCCCCCGCGGGCACAGATACGCAGTATTTT
clone size: NA; V gene: TRBV18; J gene: TRBJ2-7; D gene: NA; CDR3 protein: CASSPPADPYEQYF; CDR3 DNA: TGTGCCAGCTCACCCCCGGCAGACCCTTACGAGCAGTACTTC
clone size: NA; V gene: TRBV4-2; J gene: TRBJ2-7; D gene: TRBD2; CDR3 protein: CASSPREWAYEQYF; CDR3 DNA: TGTGCCAGCAGCCCGCGGGAGTGGGCGTACGAGCAGTACTTC
clone size: once; V gene: TRBV30; J gene: TRBJ2-7; D gene: NA; CDR3 protein: CAWSVPGAGRYEQYF; CDR3 DNA: TGTGCCTGGAGTGTACCGGGAGCTGGTCGCTACGAGCAGTACTTC
clone size: NA; V gene: TRBV28; J gene: TRBJ2-3; D gene: NA; CDR3 protein: CASSATDTQYF; CDR3 DNA: TGTGCCAGCAGTGCAACAGATACGCAGTATTTT
clone size: NA; V gene: TRBV7-2; J gene: TRBJ2-7; D gene: TRBD2; CDR3 protein: CASSPLAGANYEQYF; CDR3 DNA: TGTGCCAGCAGCCCATTAGCGGGAGCTAACTACGAGCAGTACTTC
clone size: NA; V gene: TRBV18; J gene: TRBJ1-1; D gene: NA; CDR3 protein: CASSGGRDTEAFF; CDR3 DNA: TGTGCCAGCTCCGGGGGGAGGGACACTGAAGCTTTCTTT
clone size: NA; V gene: TRBV19; J gene: TRBJ2-3; D gene: TRBD2; CDR3 protein: CASSIPPLAGGFPDTQYF; CDR3 DNA: TGTGCCAGTAGTATACCACCACTAGCGGGAGGGTTCCCAGATACGCAGTATTTT
clone size: NA; V gene: TRBV19; J gene: TRBJ2-1; D gene: TRBD2; CDR3 protein: CASSLISGAGDEQFF; CDR3 DNA: TGTGCCAGTAGCCTAATTAGCGGGGCGGGTGATGAGCAGTTCTTC
clone size: NA; V gene: TRBV24-1; J gene: TRBJ2-2; D gene: NA; CDR3 protein: CATSDLGRTGELFF; CDR3 DNA: TGTGCCACCAGTGATTTGGGGCGGACCGGGGAGCTGTTTTTT
clone size: NA; V gene: TRBV28; J gene: TRBJ2-5; D gene: NA; CDR3 protein: CASRTGGETQYF; CDR3 DNA: TGTGCCAGCAGGACCGGGGGAGAGACCCAGTACTTC
clone size: NA; V gene: TRBV13; J gene: TRBJ2-7; D gene: TRBD1; CDR3 protein: CASSLPRYRGLYEQYF; CDR3 DNA: TGTGCCAGCAGCTTACCAAGGTACAGGGGGCTGTATGAGCAGTACTTC
clone size: NA; V gene: TRBV7-9; J gene: TRBJ1-4; D gene: NA; CDR3 protein: CASSLGDRPVDEKLFF; CDR3 DNA: TGTGCCAGCAGCTTAGGAGACAGACCGGTCGATGAAAAACTGTTTTTT
clone size: once; V gene: TRBV28; J gene: TRBJ2-7; D gene: TRBD2; CDR3 protein: CASSSGRAYEQYF; CDR3 DNA: TGTGCCAGCAGCAGCGGGAGGGCCTATGAGCAGTACTTC
clone size: few; V gene: TRBV6-5; J gene: TRBJ1-1; D gene: NA; CDR3 protein: CASSYSAGGTEAFF; CDR3 DNA: TGTGCCAGCAGTTACTCGGCGGGGGGCACTGAAGCTTTCTTT
clone size: NA; V gene: TRBV19; J gene: TRBJ1-1; D gene: TRBD1; CDR3 protein: CASLTGGQGTEAFF; CDR3 DNA: TGTGCCAGCCTTACAGGGGGACAAGGAACTGAAGCTTTCTTT
clone size: NA; V gene: TRBV3-1/TRBV3-2; J gene: TRBJ1-2; D gene: TRBD1; CDR3 protein: CASSQPIRDRYGYTF; CDR3 DNA: TGTGCCAGCAGCCAGCCGATCCGGGACAGATATGGCTACACCTTC